The 20 T cell receptor beta chains in this list originate from one sample, sequenced in a study of blood T cells in healthy people across ages. For the second PCR, which ran for about 6 to 12 cycles, a sample-barcoded 5' primer and a J-beta primer mix were used. TCRdb re-called the 5' RACE reads with MiXCR, one entry per CDR3 protein. The sample has fewer than 1 million distinct CDR3 sequences; approximately 44% are singletons. Sequenced material: blood. These TCRs come from a man between 60 and 75 years old in good health.

The chain links TRBV11-3 to TRBJ2-3; TRBD1 matches 11 bases. V lost 4 bases, J lost 6 bases, and 9 bases stayed unmatched. CDR1 SGHNT and CDR2 YENEEA come from the germline V gene. The CDR3 is made up of 16 amino acids. The CDR3 here is CASSSRTGGTRDTQYF. The CDR3, as DNA: TGTGCCAGCAGCTCTCGGACAGGGGGCACAAGGGATACGCAGTATTTT.

The CDR3 nucleotides read TGTGCCAGCAGCCCGGGACAGAGTGGGAATTATTCACCCCTCCACTTT. The encoded protein is CASSPGQSGNYSPLHF. The chain recombines TRBV14 with TRBJ1-6, with 7 bases matching TRBD1. The germline V gene encodes CDR1 SGHDN and CDR2 FVKESK. The CDR3 sequence is 16 residues long. The V and J ends lost 4 bases and 8 bases, in that order; junction bases with no gene match: 11.

J is TRBJ2-7 and V is TRBV20-1; D may be TRBD2 (6 bases). Between the trimmed V and J ends, which lost 3 bases and 5 bases, there was a span of 14 bases. Germline loops: CDR1 DFQATT, CDR2 SNEGSKA (reference sequence). This CDR3 comprises 13 residues. DNA of the CDR3: TGCAGTGCTAGCGAAACCCGGAGGGACGAGCAGTACTTC. Translated: CSASETRRDEQYF.

Only a few counts were recorded for this clonotype. This chain links TRBV20-1 with TRBJ2-1; 8 bases align to TRBD1. V gave up 4 bases and J gave up 3 bases; unmatched junction bases: 8. CDR3 length equals 15 residues. CDR1 DFQATT and CDR2 SNEGSKA come from the germline V gene (reference sequence). CDR3 in amino acids: CSATTGGRLYNEQFF. The CDR3 coding sequence is TGCAGTGCTACCACAGGGGGTCGCCTCTACAATGAGCAGTTCTTC.

There are a few counts of this clonotype. The rearrangement joins TRBV10-3 to TRBJ2-5; 10 bases agree with TRBD2. Looked up from germline, CDR1 is ENHRY and CDR2 is SYGVKD. V shed 7 bases and J 3 bases; nucleotides not matched to a gene: 8. The CDR3 runs 15 residues. The CDR3: CAINSGLAREETQYF. In nucleotides, the CDR3 is TGTGCCATCAACTCGGGACTAGCGAGGGAAGAGACCCAGTACTTC.

The genes are TRBV7-2 and TRBJ2-5; 9 nucleotides agree with TRBD2. Germline-derived CDR1 and CDR2 are SGHTA and FQGNSA. V shed 1 base, J shed 0 bases, and the junction held 12 bases outside the gene matches. The CDR3 is 19 residues long. CDR3: CASSLGRVAGGRYQETQYF. The DNA for the CDR3 is TGTGCCAGCAGCTTAGGACGGGTTGCGGGGGGGAGGTACCAAGAGACCCAGTACTTC. Combining the CDR3 with reference TRBV7-2 and TRBJ2-5 gives the whole variable domain GAGVSQSPSNKVTEKGKDVELRCDPISGHTALYWYRQSLGQGLEFLIYFQGNSAPDKSGLPSDRFSAERTGGSVSTLTIQRTQQEDSAVYLCASSLGRVAGGRYQETQYFGPGTRLLVL.

Note on this clonotype: Without the conserved terminal phenylalanine or tryptophan, this CDR3 likely stems from a read error. The chain has TRBV20-1 and TRBJ2-4; no reliable D call. Gene TRBJ2-7 matches the end of the DNA better, so the J call may be wrong. From germline, CDR1 is DFQATT and CDR2 SNEGSKA (reference sequence). This CDR3 contains 13 residues. DNA of the CDR3: TGCAGTGCTCTAACCGGGTCAAGGAGCGAGCAGTACTTA. Its translation is CSALTGSRSEQYL.

The chain combines TRBV29-1 with TRBJ1-2; D remains ambiguous. The V gene's germline CDR1 is SQVTM and CDR2 ANQGSEA. V lost 5 bases, J lost 7 bases, and 14 bases lay in between. This CDR3 has 12 residues. The CDR3 reads CSVLEGIGGYTF. The CDR3 DNA reads TGCAGCGTTCTCGAGGGCATTGGTGGCTACACCTTC.

This clonotype has only a few counts. J is TRBJ1-2 and V is TRBV6-2 or TRBV6-3; D is uncertain. Germline V gene lookup returns CDR1 MNHEY and CDR2 SVGEGT. The CDR3 loop spans 11 amino acids. V was clipped by 2 bases and J by 8 bases, with 6 bases between them. Written as DNA, the CDR3 is TGTGCCAGCAGTTACGCGGGCGGCTACACCTTC. Protein: CASSYAGGYTF.

This clonotype was counted a few times. The chain combines TRBV12-3 or TRBV12-4 with TRBJ1-4; 7 bases are a match to TRBD1. The CDR3 totals 16 residues. Germline trimming cut 5 bases from V and 7 bases from J; bases unmatched to any gene: 13. The CDR3 protein is CASSPPLGAGGEKLFF. The CDR3 coding sequence is TGTGCCAGCAGTCCTCCCCTGGGGGCAGGGGGTGAAAAACTGTTTTTT.

This clonotype was recorded at least ten times. J is TRBJ2-7 and V is TRBV27; D not resolved. This CDR3 has 14 residues. Trimming took 3 bases from V and 2 from J, leaving 11 bases between them. Germline values: CDR1 MNHEY, CDR2 SMNVEV (reference sequence). CDR3 region: CASSFSTATYEQYF. CDR3 DNA: TGTGCCAGCAGTTTCTCGACGGCGACCTACGAGCAGTACTTC.

This chain uses TRBV6-6 with TRBJ1-5; D may be TRBD1 (5 bases). CDR1 and CDR2 (germline): MNHNY, SVGAGI (reference sequence). Trimming removed 7 bases at V and 5 bases at J, with 15 bases between. The CDR3 length is 14 residues. The CDR3 is CASTTEGQHQPQHF. Here the CDR3 DNA reads TGTGCCAGCACTACCGAGGGGCAGCATCAGCCCCAGCATTTT.

There are a few counts of this clonotype. J is TRBJ1-1 and V is TRBV20-1; D might be TRBD1 (6 bases). Per germline, CDR1 DFQATT and CDR2 SNEGSKA (reference sequence). The CDR3 length is 11 residues. CDR3 sequence: CNGDTNTEAFF. CDR3 nucleotides: TGCAACGGGGACACGAACACTGAAGCTTTCTTT.

The chain combines TRBV12-3 or TRBV12-4 with TRBJ2-7; TRBD1 is a possible D gene (6 bases). The CDR3 sequence is 13 residues long. V was clipped by 6 bases and J by 12 bases, with 21 bases between them. CDR3 protein: CASSPGAFGRGYF. CDR3 DNA: TGTGCCAGCAGCCCAGGGGCTTTCGGAAGGGGGTACTTC.

V and J are TRBV9 and TRBJ2-1, with 8 bases lining up with TRBD2. Germline V CDR1 and CDR2: SGDLS, YYNGEE. The CDR3 extends over 16 amino acids. Losses at the gene ends were 3 bases for V and 6 bases for J; bases not matched to a gene: 11. For the CDR3, the DNA is TGTGCCAGCAGCGGTGGGGCCGGGACTAGTCTCAATGAGCAGTTCTTC. Protein: CASSGGAGTSLNEQFF.

About this clonotype itself: The CDR3 end shows no conserved phenylalanine or tryptophan, and so a read error is likely. DNA for the CDR3: TGTGCCAGCAGCTTAAGGGGGACAGGAAACTACGAGCAGTACCTC. It encodes CASSLRGTGNYEQYL. The chain has TRBV11-3 and TRBJ2-7, with 8 bases that match TRBD1. From germline, CDR1 is SGHNT and CDR2 YENEEA. The ends lost 2 bases at V and 3 bases at J; junction bases unmatched: 6. The CDR3 is 15 residues long.

V and J are TRBV20-1 and TRBJ2-2, with D perhaps TRBD2 (6 bases). Germline loops: CDR1 DFQATT, CDR2 SNEGSKA (reference sequence). V shed 3 bases and J shed 1 base, with 9 bases lying between them. This CDR3 has 14 amino acids. This CDR3 reads CSARGSGNTGELFF. CDR3 nucleotides: TGCAGTGCTAGGGGTAGCGGGAACACCGGGGAGCTGTTTTTT.

The chain joins TRBV3-1 to TRBJ2-1, with 10 bases fitting TRBD2. CDR3 length: 14 residues. With 0 bases clipped from V and 12 bases from J, the junction kept 5 bases outside the gene matches. Germline-derived CDR1 and CDR2 are LGHDT and YNNKEL (reference sequence). The CDR3 region is CASSQDRAGGGQFF. The CDR3 DNA is TGTGCCAGCAGCCAAGATCGAGCGGGGGGGGGGCAGTTCTTC.

This clonotype was detected only a few times. The chain couples TRBV4-3 to TRBJ2-5; the D is unclear. CDR1 is LGHNA, CDR2 YSLEER, per germline. CDR3 length equals 15 residues. With 0 bases removed from V and 5 bases from J, the gap between germline ends came to 13 bases. CDR3 sequence reads: CASSQESAGWETQYF. In DNA form, the CDR3 reads TGCGCCAGCAGCCAAGAGTCCGCAGGTTGGGAGACCCAGTACTTC.

V is TRBV5-1 and J is TRBJ2-7, with D unclear. This CDR3 region has 16 residues. Germline V gene data show CDR1 as SGHRS and CDR2 as YFSETQ. Trimming shortened V by 0 bases and J by 2 bases, and 15 bases separated the two germline ends. CDR3 coding DNA: TGCGCCAGCAGCTTGGTATTCTCGAAGGGCCCCTACGAGCAGTACTTC. As protein: CASSLVFSKGPYEQYF.